The 5 T cell receptor beta chains presented below share a single source sample, sequenced in a study of blood T cell repertoires in COVID-19. The method was immunoSEQ multiplex PCR; TCRdb's version includes in-frame clones alone and lacks a portion of them. This sample carries 96,000 or so clones, over 85% of them seen once, and the ten largest clones take 4% to 5%. Material: peripheral blood. The origin of the receptors is a human donor with COVID-19, enrolled during active disease. The donor label of this sample is uncertain.

The rearrangement links TRBV6-4 to TRBJ2-1; TRBD1 aligns across 7 bases. Unmatched junction bases numbered 10, after V lost 0 bases and J lost 8 bases. The CDR3 consists of 16 residues. From germline, CDR1 is MRHNA and CDR2 SNTAGT. The CDR3 region has the DNA TGTGCCAGCAGTGACTCTAGGGACAGTTCAGGTCATGAGCAGTTCTTC. This translates into CASSDSRDSSGHEQFF.

The chain links TRBV20-1 to TRBJ2-7, with D perhaps matching TRBD2 (6 bases). Deletions cut 3 bases from V and 5 bases from J, with 8 bases between. The CDR3 covers 11 residues. Germline V gene data show CDR1 as DFQATT and CDR2 as SNEGSKA (reference sequence). The CDR3 coding sequence is TGCAGTGCTAGCTGGGGGGACGAGCAGTACTTC. Translating it yields CSASWGDEQYF.

The V call is TRBV7-9, the J call TRBJ1-5; D not resolved. The CDR3 loop spans 15 amino acids. Trimming removed 3 bases from V and 3 bases from J, with 12 bases in between. Per the germline V gene, CDR1 is SEHNR and CDR2 is FQNEAQ (reference sequence). CDR3 nucleotides: TGTGCCAGCAGCTTCGATTGGGGAGACAATCAGCCCCAGCATTTT. As protein: CASSFDWGDNQPQHF.

The chain joins TRBV5-1 to TRBJ2-7; D might be TRBD1 (6 bases). Trimming took 0 bases from V and 1 from J, leaving 14 bases between them. This CDR3 has 16 amino acids. Germline-derived CDR1 and CDR2 are SGHRS and YFSETQ. The CDR3 coding sequence is TGCGCCAGCAGCTTGGAAGGTATCGGACAGTCCTACGAGCAGTACTTC. It translates to CASSLEGIGQSYEQYF.

DNA of the CDR3: TGTGCCAGCACCCCGGACAGGGGAAGTGGCTACACCTTC. Translating gives CASTPDRGSGYTF. This chain joins TRBV12-3 or TRBV12-4 and TRBJ1-2; 9 bases line up with TRBD1. Unmatched junction bases numbered 7, after V lost 7 bases and J lost 7 bases. The CDR3 has 13 residues.